Given below is one T cell receptor (beta chain) in context. Its specific antigen is unknown. No base quality values were provided; no much bigger clone lies one nucleotide off. This specimen comes from a study of graft-versus-host responses after intestinal transplantation (dated by TCRdb to about 2021). Looking at the study overall: Multivisceral, liver-intestinal, or isolated intestinal transplants were received by the recipients. A peak of at least 4% donor T cells among recipient peripheral blood mononuclear cells was the definition used for donor T cell macrochimerism. Every recipient was given anti-thymocyte globulin induction, then maintenance tacrolimus and steroids for around three years. Instead of going to the commercial service, samples from a few later patients were sequenced in-house on an Illumina MiSeq and processed with MiXCR. Graft-versus-host and host-versus-graft alloreactive T cell clones were tracked in the graft, circulation and bone marrow after intestinal transplantation using bulk TCR-beta CDR3 sequencing. The cohort enrolled around 25 intestinal transplant recipients including one retransplant, and a few patients lacking pretransplant specimens were excluded. To identify alloreactive clones, pre-transplant mixed lymphocyte reaction products were sequenced and then compared with unstimulated pre-transplant donor and recipient T cells.

The sample's time point label is to be understood as: cells obtained before transplantation from donor or recipient. CD3+CD4+ and CD3+CD8+ populations were FACS-sorted from unstimulated pre-transplant donor and recipient cells taken from spleen or lymph nodes. Trimming accounts for 5 bases at V and 6 bases at J, while the number of junction bases matched to no gene is 21. Measured from the cysteine to the phenylalanine, the CDR3 is 19 residues long. Only CDR3 DNA is held: 57 bases, read in frame from base 1. Via the germline V gene, CDR1 is MDHEN and CDR2 SYDVKM. General conclusions and limits of the study: Peak levels of circulating GvH clones were associated with declines in HvG clones early after transplant. GvH clones were found in recipient bone marrow, and some of the GvH clones appeared earlier in ileal mucosa or blood, which is consistent with an intestinal mucosal origin. Patients with donor T cell macrochimerism had high GvH to HvG T cell clonal ratios in their allografts. The relatively low number and heterogeneity of intestinal transplant patients limited the conclusions.

Library creation used the immunoSEQ multiplex PCR assay. For most patients, genomic DNA was isolated using the Qiagen DNeasy Blood and Tissue Kit and was shipped frozen to Adaptive Biotechnologies for TCR sequencing. For most patients, genomic DNA was subjected to high-throughput TCR-beta CDR3 sequencing by Adaptive Biotechnologies. The source study handled its data this way. Adaptive's ImmunoSEQ software supplied the TCR sequencing data for around 17 patients, while MiXCR and VDJtools were used to process a few other patients. CD4 versus CD8 sorting errors were corrected by removing sequences found in both subsets at a frequency ratio below 5:1. CDR3 nucleotide sequences shared between donor and recipient were removed because their origin could not be assigned. Alloreactive clones required at least 2-fold expansion over unstimulated cells and minimum CFSE-low frequency of 0.002% (template counts) or 0.001% (read counts). Clones detected in sequenced pre-transplant spleen, lymph node, or MLR CFSE-low populations of the donor or recipient were defined as mappable. Cumulative frequency of alloreactive clones was calculated as a percentage of all sequences weighted by copy number. TCRdb provides this immuneACCESS table in a form limited to in-frame rearrangements. Some clones are lacking; in checked studies, under half of them reflect an unresolved V gene, and why the rest are absent is not known. V, J and clone size reflect that table, while D and trimming were determined from the DNA. The sample records around 70,000 clones, about 89% of which are singletons. The leading ten clones occupy around 2.5% of the sample.

The material sequenced was unstimulated CD8+ T cells sorted from spleen or lymph node cells, taken before intestinal transplant. The receptor was isolated from a human donor who received an intestinal transplant. This chain is built from TRBV28 and TRBJ2-7; 11 junctional bases match TRBD2. The CDR3: CASSLIAGGPGLWFFEQYF. Here is the DNA: TGTGCCAGCAGTCTTATAGCGGGGGGGCCGGGTTTATGGTTCTTCGAGCAGTACTTC.